The present T cell receptor beta chain was sequenced within a study of breast tumors, draining lymph nodes, adjacent tissues. The lymph nodes were axillary draining lymph nodes from breast cancer patients. Whole-study results and caveats: Tumor TCR diversity was below lymph nodes but above nontumor tissue. Luminal-like breast cancer showed significantly higher tumor–nontumor repertoire similarity than basal-like. The lymph node origin of tumor T cells was framed as consistent with a hypothesis, not demonstrated.

Germline assignment: CDR1 SGHKS and CDR2 YYEKEE (reference sequence). V lost 3 bases and J lost 2, with 15 bases in between. This CDR3 is built from 16 residues. This clonotype appeared many times. What it binds is unknown. TCRdb reprocessed the multiplex PCR reads with MiXCR, giving one entry per CDR3 protein. The profile shows approximately 210,000 distinct CDR3 sequences, less than 40% of them singletons. Sequences were obtained from axillary lymph node tissue. The gene calls are TRBV5-5 and TRBJ1-3; the D is unclear. The receptor was isolated from a female donor with breast cancer. Some clones in this sample may be carry-over from other donors' samples. DNA for the CDR3: TGTGCCAGCAGCTCGGCGCCGGGATCAACTGGAAACACCATATATTTT. Translating gives CASSSAPGSTGNTIYF.